These T cell receptor beta chains were read from a single sample in a study of human T cells and chemical hapten exposure. A single record per CDR3 protein comes from TCRdb applying MiXCR to the RACE reads. The sample includes about 400,000 distinct CDR3 sequences, around 6% of them seen just once. This material consisted of whole blood, taken in connection with sensitization to the hapten diphenylcyclopropenone (DPC). These TCRs come from a woman aged 18-35 years with alopecia areata. Some clones in this sample may be carry-over from other donors' samples. Both conserved end residues are part of each CDR3. A D gene is named only where the DNA matches it firmly. The size of a clone is reported for some rows only, either as once, few or many, or as a class for expanded clones.

>14|many|TRBV5-1|TRBJ2-7|TRBD1
TGCGCCAGCAGCTCTTCGTTTGACAGGGCCGAGCAGTACTTC
CASSSSFDRAEQYF
>15|many|TRBV27|TRBJ1-5|TRBD1
TGTGCCAGCCGAACAGACCGGGACAGAGGTCAGCCCCAGCATTTT
CASRTDRDRGQPQHF
>13|many|TRBV5-8|TRBJ2-5|.
TGTGCCAGAAGCAGGGCCTATGGGGAGACCCAGTACTTC
CARSRAYGETQYF
>14|.|TRBV9|TRBJ2-3|.
TGTGCCAGCAGCGTGTCGTGGGGCCCAGATACGCAGTATTTT
CASSVSWGPDTQYF
>12|few|TRBV28|TRBJ1-5|.
TGTGCCAGCAAAGAGACCAATCAGCCCCAGCATTTT
CASKETNQPQHF
>12|many|TRBV6-2/TRBV6-3|TRBJ1-2|.
TGTGCCAGCACCAACTCCCTCTATGGCTACACCTTC
CASTNSLYGYTF
>13|.|TRBV20-1|TRBJ2-1|TRBD2
TGCAGCACCGGGACTACCACCTTCAATGAGCAGTTCTTC
CSTGTTTFNEQFF
>14|.|TRBV5-6|TRBJ2-5|.
TGTGCCAGCAGCTTAAAACAGAACCAAGAGACCCAGTACTTC
CASSLKQNQETQYF
>14|few|TRBV18|TRBJ1-1|.
TGTGCCAGCTCACCCCTTTCAGGGAGCACTGAAGCTTTCTTT
CASSPLSGSTEAFF
>14|few|TRBV15|TRBJ2-7|TRBD2
TGTGCCACCAGCAGAGCGGCGCGGGGGGACGAGCAGTACTTC
CATSRAARGDEQYF
>15|many|TRBV6-2/TRBV6-3|TRBJ2-5|TRBD1
TGTGCCAGCAGTCCCGGGACAGGTGACCAAGAGACCCAGTACTTC
CASSPGTGDQETQYF
>13|.|TRBV3-1|TRBJ2-1|.
TGTGCCAGCAGCTTGTTTAGCGCGCAGGAGCAGTTCTTC
CASSLFSAQEQFF
>15|.|TRBV10-3|TRBJ1-1|.
TGTGCCATCAGTGAGTCCATGCCCCATGAGACTGAAGCTTTCTTT
CAISESMPHETEAFF
>14|.|TRBV4-3|TRBJ1-2|.
TGCGCCAGCAGCCAAGAACTACAGGGTCGGGGCTACACCTTC
CASSQELQGRGYTF
>15|many|TRBV5-1|TRBJ2-3|TRBD2
TGCGCCAGCAGCTTGTTAGCGGGGGTTACAGATACGCAGTATTTT
CASSLLAGVTDTQYF
>14|.|TRBV3-1|TRBJ2-7|TRBD1
TGTGCCAGCAGCCCCAGGACAGGGCGGGACGAGCAGTACTTC
CASSPRTGRDEQYF
>13|many|TRBV6-5|TRBJ1-5|.
TGTGCCAGCAGTTACTCCTTCAATCAGCCCCAGCATTTT
CASSYSFNQPQHF
>19|.|TRBV12-3/TRBV12-4|TRBJ2-3|TRBD2
TGTGCCAGCACCCTAGGGAGAGGAGGACTAGCGGGCAGCACAGATACGCAGTATTTT
CASTLGRGGLAGSTDTQYF
>12|many|TRBV2|TRBJ1-1|.
TGTGCCAGCAGGGATTTAGCCACTGAAGCTTTCTTT
CASRDLATEAFF
>14|many|TRBV6-2/TRBV6-3|TRBJ2-1|.
TGTGCCAGCAGTTGGAGGGGGCACTACAATGAGCAGTTCTTC
CASSWRGHYNEQFF
>14|.|TRBV2|TRBJ2-2|.
TGTGCCAGCAGTCTCTCCGATGGGGCCGGGGAGCTGTTTTTT
CASSLSDGAGELFF